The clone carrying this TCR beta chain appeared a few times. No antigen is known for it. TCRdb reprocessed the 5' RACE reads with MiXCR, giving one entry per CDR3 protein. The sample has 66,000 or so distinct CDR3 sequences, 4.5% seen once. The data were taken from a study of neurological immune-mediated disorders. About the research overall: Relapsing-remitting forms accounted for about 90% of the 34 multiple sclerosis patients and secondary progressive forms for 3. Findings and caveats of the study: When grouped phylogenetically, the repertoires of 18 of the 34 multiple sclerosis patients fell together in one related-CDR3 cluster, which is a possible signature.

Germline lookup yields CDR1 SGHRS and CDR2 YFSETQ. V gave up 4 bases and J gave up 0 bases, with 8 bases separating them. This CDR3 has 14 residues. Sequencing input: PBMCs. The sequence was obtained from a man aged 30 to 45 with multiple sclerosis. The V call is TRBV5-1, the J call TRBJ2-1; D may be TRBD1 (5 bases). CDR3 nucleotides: TGCGCCAGCAGCCCGGACACCTCCTACAATGAGCAGTTCTTC. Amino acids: CASSPDTSYNEQFF.